The present T cell receptor (beta chain) was sequenced within a study of shared clonotypes between healthy human individuals. Sequenced by immunoSEQ multiplex PCR; TCRdb stores in-frame clones only, minus some. The data show around 2,100,000 clones, roughly 95% seen once. Germline V gene data show CDR1 as MGHRA and CDR2 as YSYEKL. The V segment lost 0 bases and the J segment 8 bases; nucleotides outside the gene matches: 9. The CDR3 extends over 17 amino acids. CD45RO-negative CD8 cells positively selected for CCR7 made up the naive population, which excluded terminally differentiated effector memory CD45RA+ cells. As concerns this clone: Antigen: not known.

Overall study results and limits: Rarefaction gave evidence that sorted-subset sequencing remained incomplete despite large depth.

J is TRBJ1-4 and V is TRBV4-1; 10 bases line up with TRBD1. Specimen: naive CD8+ T cells sorted from blood. This receptor was taken from a man aged 18-30 years in good health. The chain's CDR3 is CASSQDPPGTGVEKLFF. The CDR3, as DNA: TGCGCCAGCAGCCAAGATCCCCCGGGGACAGGGGTAGAAAAACTGTTTTTT.